The 21 T cell receptor beta chains given below trace back to one sample, sequenced in a study of OX40 agonist ivuxolimab in advanced cancers. Assay used: immunoSEQ multiplex PCR; TCRdb lists only in-frame clones, some missing. Of 69,000 or so clones listed, 85% are singletons. The sequencing here drew on CD4+ or CD8+ T cells sorted from blood, taken in a trial of the OX40 agonist ivuxolimab. These receptor sequences come from an adult with an advanced solid tumor such as melanoma, head and neck, liver or kidney cancer.

The rearrangement uses TRBV7-2 and TRBJ2-5; tentatively, D is TRBD2 (6 bases). Germline assignment: CDR1 SGHTA and CDR2 FQGNSA. V was pared by 5 bases and J by 5 bases, with 21 bases between. This CDR3 contains 16 residues. CDR3 DNA sequence: TGTGCCAGCAGCCAGCCTAGACCCACTGGAGGGGAGACCCAGTACTTC. It yields the protein CASSQPRPTGGETQYF. Using reference TRBV7-2 and TRBJ2-5 for the parts outside the CDR3, the full variable domain is GAGVSQSPSNKVTEKGKDVELRCDPISGHTALYWYRQSLGQGLEFLIYFQGNSAPDKSGLPSDRFSAERTGGSVSTLTIQRTQQEDSAVYLCASSQPRPTGGETQYFGPGTRLLVL.

This chain uses TRBV28 with TRBJ2-1; D remains ambiguous. CDR1 is MDHEN and CDR2 is SYDVKM in the germline V gene. V lost 3 bases, J lost 3 bases, and 3 bases lay in between. The CDR3 is 12 residues long. The DNA of the CDR3 is TGTGCCAGCAGTTTGAACTACAATGAGCAGTTCTTC. Amino acid sequence: CASSLNYNEQFF.

The chain couples TRBV30 to TRBJ2-1; a possible D gene is TRBD2 (5 bases). The germline V gene encodes CDR1 GTSNPN and CDR2 SVGIG (reference sequence). This CDR3 region has 11 residues. Trimming cost V 4 bases and J 8 bases, with 9 bases left between them. CDR3 coding DNA: TGTGCCTGGACAACTAGTTATGAGCAGTTCTTC. It codes for CAWTTSYEQFF.

The V call is TRBV28, the J call TRBJ2-1; 13 nucleotides align to TRBD2. The germline V gene encodes CDR1 MDHEN and CDR2 SYDVKM. The J segment lost 7 bases and the V segment lost 6 bases, leaving 6 bases of the junction unmatched. CDR3 length: 15 amino acids. The CDR3: CASSVTSGGNNEQFF. The CDR3 DNA follows: TGTGCCAGCAGCGTGACTAGCGGGGGGAATAATGAGCAGTTCTTC.

This sequence joins TRBV5-1 and TRBJ1-5; D gene uncertain. Germline lookup yields CDR1 SGHRS and CDR2 YFSETQ. The V end was cut by 0 bases, the J end by 5 bases, with 9 bases between. The CDR3 runs 14 residues. CDR3 sequence: CASSLGAEDQPQHF. CDR3 coding DNA: TGCGCCAGCAGCTTGGGGGCAGAGGATCAGCCCCAGCATTTT.

This clone has a single count. This chain links TRBV2 with TRBJ1-2; weak D call: TRBD1 (5 bases). V lost 8 bases and J lost 9, with 22 bases in between. The CDR3 covers 14 residues. Germline CDR1 SNHLY, CDR2 FYNNEI. The CDR3 nucleotides are TGTGCCAGCGCCCCCCAGGGCTATCTTTTCCGCTACACCTTC. It is translated as CASAPQGYLFRYTF.

This clone was seen once. V and J are TRBV5-1 and TRBJ2-1; 7 positions agree with TRBD2. CDR1 and CDR2 (germline): SGHRS, YFSETQ. The CDR3 contains 17 residues. V dropped 4 bases and J dropped 0; count of bases not matched to a gene: 10. DNA for the CDR3: TGCGCCAGCAGCCCCTCTAGCGGAGGAAGCTCCTACAATGAGCAGTTCTTC. It is translated as CASSPSSGGSSYNEQFF. Supplemented by reference TRBV5-1 and TRBJ2-1, the full variable domain reads KAGVTQTPRYLIKTRGQQVTLSCSPISGHRSVSWYQQTPGQGLQFLFEYFSETQRNKGNFPGRFSGRQFSNSRSEMNVSTLELGDSALYLCASSPSSGGSSYNEQFFGPGTRLTVL.

This clone was seen a single time. This sequence joins TRBV27 and TRBJ1-6; 10 bases are a match to TRBD1. The CDR3 spans 14 residues. Germline V gene data show CDR1 as MNHEY and CDR2 as SMNVEV (reference sequence). The J segment lost 10 bases and the V segment lost 5 bases, leaving 5 bases of the junction unmatched. CDR3 sequence: CASSEGQGGSPLHF. CDR3 DNA sequence: TGTGCCAGCAGTGAAGGACAGGGGGGGTCACCCCTCCACTTT.

This chain uses TRBV5-1 with TRBJ2-2; D remains ambiguous. CDR1 SGHRS and CDR2 YFSETQ come from the germline V gene. The CDR3 extends over 16 amino acids. V shed 2 bases and J shed 1 base, with 12 bases lying between them. The CDR3 nucleotides read TGCGCCAGCAGCTTAGGAAACCGAGGGAACACCGGGGAGCTGTTTTTT. This sequence encodes CASSLGNRGNTGELFF.

This rearrangement joins TRBV11-3 to TRBJ2-3; 7 bases fit TRBD2. Trimming cost V 8 bases and J 5 bases; bases outside gene matches: 7. CDR3 size: 13 residues. Germline CDR1 and CDR2: SGHNT and YENEEA. CDR3 amino acids: CASESGKGDTQYF. The CDR3 nucleotides are TGTGCCAGCGAAAGCGGGAAGGGAGATACGCAGTATTTT.

J is TRBJ2-4 and V is TRBV4-1, with 9 bases lining up with TRBD1. Germline-derived CDR1 and CDR2 are MGHRA and YSYEKL. This CDR3 spans 12 amino acids. V shed 0 bases, J shed 13 bases, and the junction held 1 base outside the gene matches. CDR3 nucleotide sequence: TGCGCCAGCAGCCAAGAGACAGGGGGGCAGTACTTC. Its translation is CASSQETGGQYF.

In its sample, this clone was seen once. The sample has other DNA sequences that encode this CDR3 too. This chain connects TRBV11-2 to TRBJ2-3, with unresolved D. This CDR3 comprises 12 residues. V lost 5 bases and J 1 base, leaving 4 bases between the germline ends. Germline-derived CDR1 and CDR2 are SGHAT and FQNNGV. The CDR3 sequence: CASSRGTDTQYF. As DNA, the CDR3 is TGTGCCAGCAGCCGGGGCACAGATACGCAGTATTTT.

This clone occurred a few times. The V and J genes are TRBV7-3 and TRBJ2-6; D perhaps matches TRBD1 (6 bases). CDR1 SGHTA and CDR2 FQGTGA come from the germline V gene. The V and J ends lost 2 bases and 8 bases respectively, with 13 bases between them. This CDR3 spans 15 amino acids. The CDR3 loop reads CASSLVTGLTNVLTF. Written as DNA, the CDR3 is TGTGCCAGCAGCTTAGTTACAGGGTTGACCAACGTCCTGACTTTC.

J is TRBJ1-5 and V is TRBV5-1, with 11 positions matching TRBD1. V gave up 5 bases and J gave up 6 bases; unmatched junction bases: 7. Germline CDR1 reads SGHRS; CDR2 reads YFSETQ. CDR3 size: 15 residues. This CDR3 is CASSPGQGAFQPQHF. The CDR3 coding sequence is TGCGCCAGCAGTCCAGGACAGGGGGCTTTTCAGCCCCAGCATTTT.

J is TRBJ1-1 and V is TRBV30; 7 nucleotides line up with TRBD1. This CDR3 comprises 13 residues. Germline-derived CDR1 and CDR2 are GTSNPN and SVGIG (reference sequence). V was clipped by 1 base and J by 4 bases; unmatched bases: 3. CDR3 in DNA: TGTGCCTGGAGTGGACAGGGAGGCACTGAAGCTTTCTTT. Amino acid sequence: CAWSGQGGTEAFF.

The rearrangement links TRBV25-1 to TRBJ2-5, with 10 bases matching TRBD2. The CDR3 length is 16 residues. The germline V gene has CDR1 MGHDK and CDR2 SYGVNS. With 4 bases clipped from V and 1 base from J, the junction kept 6 bases outside the gene matches. DNA for the CDR3: TGTGCCAGCAGTGGGGCCGGGACTAGCGTCCAAGAGACCCAGTACTTC. As protein: CASSGAGTSVQETQYF. Full variable domain (rest looked up from reference TRBV25-1 and TRBJ2-5): EADIYQTPRYLVIGTGKKITLECSQTMGHDKMYWYQQDPGMELHLIHYSYGVNSTEKGDLSSESTVSRIRTEHFPLTLESARPSHTSQYLCASSGAGTSVQETQYFGPGTRLLVL.

The rearrangement links TRBV7-8 to TRBJ2-5; weak D call: TRBD2 (6 bases). The V gene's germline CDR1 is SGHVS and CDR2 FQNEAQ. The ends were cut back, 4 bases at V and 7 bases at J, with 19 bases in the middle. There are 15 residues in the CDR3. In DNA form, the CDR3 reads TGTGCCAGCAGCTGGCGGGAATACCGCCGGGGGACCCAGTACTTC. It is translated as CASSWREYRRGTQYF.

The genes are TRBV18 and TRBJ1-1; D is undetermined. CDR3 length: 15 amino acids. Germline V gene data show CDR1 as KGHSH and CDR2 as LQKENI. The V end lost 2 bases, the J end lost 5 bases, and 15 bases lay between the germline ends. This chain's CDR3 is CASSPREPGRTEAFF. The CDR3 nucleotides read TGTGCCAGCTCACCAAGGGAACCCGGCCGGACTGAAGCTTTCTTT.

In this sample, this clone turned up once. V usage is TRBV11-3 and J usage is TRBJ2-5; D unresolved. The J call may be faulty, since TRBJ2-7 better matches the DNA end. The germline V gene encodes CDR1 SGHNT and CDR2 YENEEA. The CDR3 sequence is 14 residues long. CDR3 nucleotides: TGTGCCAGCAGCCCCCAGATTCAGTCCTACGAGCAGTACTTC. Amino acids: CASSPQIQSYEQYF.

CDR3 protein: CASSPHAGPIEQPQHF. For the CDR3, the DNA is TGTGCCAGCAGCCCCCATGCAGGGCCGATAGAACAGCCCCAGCATTTT. The chain couples TRBV9 to TRBJ1-5, with a tentative D call TRBD1 (5 bases). Germline V gene sequence: CDR1 SGDLS, CDR2 YYNGEE. There are 16 residues in the CDR3. Trimming cost V 4 bases and J 7 bases, with 21 bases left between them.

This clone has just one count. CDR3 nucleotides: TGCGCCAGCAGTCCGACAGGGGGCGCGTACGAGCAGTACTTC. Its translation is CASSPTGGAYEQYF. The chain is built from TRBV10-2 and TRBJ2-7; TRBD1 aligns across 10 bases. The CDR3 contains 14 residues. Trimming took 5 bases from V and 4 from J; bases not matched to a gene: 5. Germline V lookup: CDR1 WSHSY, CDR2 SAAADI.